The 7 T cell receptor beta chains below were found in one sample sequenced in a study of identical twins. TCRdb re-analysed the 5' RACE reads in MiXCR, keeping a single row per CDR3 protein. The sample lists 200,000 to 250,000 distinct CDR3 sequences; under 10% were seen once. These data also featured in a second study, about yellow fever vaccine responses in identical twins.

Specimen: memory (CD45RO+) T cells sorted from blood. The source is a woman in her late teens or twenties in good health.

The chain recombines TRBV10-3 with TRBJ2-7; D unclear. CDR1 and CDR2 (germline): ENHRY, SYGVKD. The CDR3 is made up of 12 amino acids. Trimming took 6 bases from V and 3 from J, leaving 9 bases between them. The CDR3 DNA reads as TGTGCCATCAGCCCCGTCAGCTACGAGCAGTACTTC. Translated: CAISPVSYEQYF.

This rearrangement joins TRBV20-1 to TRBJ2-2; D uncertain. This CDR3 has 13 residues. CDR1 is DFQATT and CDR2 is SNEGSKA in the germline V gene (reference sequence). V lost 3 bases, J lost 6 bases, and 11 bases lay in between. The CDR3 is CSASPLVAGELFF. The CDR3 DNA sequence: TGCAGTGCTAGCCCCCTAGTCGCCGGGGAGCTGTTTTTT.

This clonotype was seen a few times. The chain uses TRBV9 and TRBJ2-2; D remains unclear. Germline assignment: CDR1 SGDLS and CDR2 YYNGEE. The CDR3 runs to 14 residues. The V and J ends lost 7 bases and 3 bases respectively, with 13 bases between them. CDR3 protein: CASARLEDTGELFF. CDR3 nucleotides: TGTGCCAGCGCTAGGCTAGAGGACACCGGGGAGCTGTTTTTT. The full variable domain, completed using reference TRBV9 and TRBJ2-2, is DSGVTQTPKHLITATGQRVTLRCSPRSGDLSVYWYQQSLDQGLQFLIQYYNGEERAKGNILERFSAQQFPDLHSELNLSSLELGDSALYFCASARLEDTGELFFGEGSRLTVL.

This clonotype showed up many times. V is TRBV5-6 and J is TRBJ1-4, with 8 bases that match TRBD1. Germline CDR1 SGHDT, CDR2 YYEEEE. V lost 3 bases to trimming and J lost 8 bases; unmatched junction nucleotides: 6. The CDR3 is 14 amino acids. The CDR3 is CASSSQGAGEKLFF. The CDR3 DNA reads as TGTGCCAGCAGCTCCCAGGGGGCAGGAGAAAAACTGTTTTTT.

The V gene is TRBV6-2 or TRBV6-3, the J gene TRBJ1-5; D possibly corresponds to TRBD1 (6 bases). CDR3 length equals 14 residues. V lost 10 bases and J lost 0, with 13 bases in between. Germline lookup yields CDR1 MNHEY and CDR2 SVGEGT. The DNA of the CDR3 is TGTGCCACCGGGGGCGGGTATAGCAATCAGCCCCAGCATTTT. It translates to CATGGGYSNQPQHF.

This clonotype was observed a few times. The J gene is TRBJ2-7, the V gene TRBV5-1; 7 bases align to TRBD1. The V segment lost 3 bases and the J segment 7 bases; nucleotides outside the gene matches: 7. The CDR3 spans 13 residues. Germline V CDR1 and CDR2: SGHRS, YFSETQ. The CDR3 loop is CASSWGQPWEQYF. CDR3 in DNA: TGCGCCAGCAGCTGGGGACAGCCCTGGGAGCAGTACTTC.

At least ten counts were recorded for this clonotype. V gene TRBV12-3 or TRBV12-4 combines with J gene TRBJ1-2; D is ambiguous. V was shortened by 8 bases and J by 8 bases, with 12 bases between the two germline ends. This CDR3 region has 11 residues. This CDR3 is CASRTSGGYTF. The DNA of the CDR3 is TGTGCCAGCCGGACTTCGGGGGGCTACACCTTC.